This T cell receptor (beta chain) was sequenced for a study of T cell responses to AZD1222 COVID-19 vaccine. General observations from the study: Vaccine-related CD4 TCRs covered spike, predominating at 160-218 and 743-854. Most donors were white British, females outnumbered males, and clonal diversity was possibly underestimated. Reportedly, nearly half of unique spike TCRs recognized epitopes outside B.1.351/B.1.1.7 mutations. Repertoire sampling occurred only after the peak T cell response.

Profiled with immunoSEQ multiplex PCR; TCRdb holds only in-frame clones, not every one. The sample includes some 91,000 clones, approximately 92% of them seen just once. The CDR3 runs 16 residues. V lost 4 bases, J lost 7 bases, and 17 bases lay in between. Germline CDR1 is MGHRA and CDR2 is YSYEKL. Concerning this clone: Antigen unknown.

The specimen comprised peripheral blood, sampled on day 0 of AZD1222 vaccination. The receptor's source is an adult in good health. The chain has TRBV4-1 and TRBJ1-6; the D is unclear. The CDR3 loop is CASSLAPGEPNSPLHF. CDR3 DNA: TGCGCCAGCAGCCTCGCCCCCGGGGAGCCAAATTCACCCCTCCACTTT.